Listed here are 21 T cell receptor beta chains from one sample, sequenced in a study of CD8 T cells in ankylosing spondylitis. Study findings and constraints: A TCR beta motif of 7 to 9 highly homologous variants seemed to mark ankylosing spondylitis blood.

Antigen specificity for these receptors is unknown. TCRdb re-called the 5' RACE reads through MiXCR, storing one row per CDR3 protein. The sample carries about 540,000 distinct CDR3 sequences, 9.5% to 15% recorded once. Sequencing was done on a sample of blood, either unsorted or a sorted T cell fraction (not recorded which). The receptors shown here come from a male donor with ankylosing spondylitis.

This clonotype showed up just a few times. The V and J genes are TRBV4-1 and TRBJ2-7, with D perhaps matching TRBD2 (6 bases). CDR1 is MGHRA and CDR2 is YSYEKL in the germline V gene. CDR3 size: 15 residues. V dropped 7 bases and J dropped 2 bases, with 18 bases sitting between them. Here the CDR3 DNA reads TGCGCCAGCACCCCTGTGGCGGGAACAGCCTACGAGCAGTACTTC. Encoded protein: CASTPVAGTAYEQYF.

The J gene is TRBJ2-7, the V gene TRBV20-1, with 8 nucleotides matching TRBD2. The junction had 6 bases not matched to a gene; V was cut back by 8 bases and J by 3 bases. This CDR3 has 12 amino acids. Germline CDR1 reads DFQATT; CDR2 reads SNEGSKA (reference sequence). The CDR3 protein is CSFGLAGYEQYF. CDR3 bases: TGCAGTTTTGGCCTAGCGGGCTACGAGCAGTACTTC.

The gene calls are TRBV13 and TRBJ1-5; 8 nucleotides match TRBD1. The V gene's germline CDR1 is PRHDT and CDR2 FYEKMQ (reference sequence). This CDR3 is built from 15 residues. The trim removed 0 bases at V and 6 bases at J, leaving 4 bases unmatched. For the CDR3, the DNA is TGTGCCAGCAGCTTAGGCAGGGGGCGCAGTCAGCCCCAGCATTTT. It yields the protein CASSLGRGRSQPQHF. The variable domain in full, with the rest retrieved from reference TRBV13 and TRBJ1-5, is AAGVIQSPRHLIKEKRETATLKCYPIPRHDTVYWYQQGPGQDPQFLISFYEKMQSDKGSIPDRFSAQQFSDYHSELNMSSLELGDSALYFCASSLGRGRSQPQHFGDGTRLSIL.

The V gene is TRBV12-3 or TRBV12-4, the J gene TRBJ2-6; possibly TRBD1 for D (6 bases). This CDR3 is 19 amino acids long. V lost 6 bases to trimming and J lost 6 bases, with 27 bases between them. The CDR3 DNA reads as TGTGCCAGCAGAAAACCCAACGACAGGTCCCCTCGTAAGGCCAACGTCCTGACTTTC. Residues: CASRKPNDRSPRKANVLTF.

The chain carries TRBV11-2 and TRBJ1-5; 7 nucleotides agree with TRBD1. There are 16 residues in the CDR3. The germline V gene encodes CDR1 SGHAT and CDR2 FQNNGV. The V and J ends lost 2 bases and 3 bases, in that order; junction bases with no gene match: 7. CDR3 protein: CASSLSGDSFNQPQHF. The DNA of the CDR3 is TGTGCCAGCAGCTTATCCGGGGACAGCTTCAATCAGCCCCAGCATTTT.

This clonotype was counted between two and nine times. The chain links TRBV5-5 to TRBJ1-4; D uncertain. V lost 4 bases to trimming and J lost 0 bases, with 10 bases between them. The CDR3 covers 15 residues. The germline gives CDR1 SGHKS, CDR2 YYEKEE (reference sequence). CDR3 protein: CASSRSGATNEKLFF. In DNA, the CDR3 is TGTGCCAGCAGCCGAAGCGGGGCAACTAATGAAAAACTGTTTTTT.

This rearrangement joins TRBV3-1 to TRBJ2-2, with D possibly TRBD2 on 5 matching bases. V shed 0 bases and J shed 0 bases, with 20 bases lying between them. The CDR3 loop spans 20 amino acids. Germline CDR1 reads LGHDT; CDR2 reads YNNKEL (reference sequence). CDR3 in DNA: TGTGCCAGCAGCCAAGAAAGCGGAAAGTACTGGGTGACGAACACCGGGGAGCTGTTTTTT. Residues: CASSQESGKYWVTNTGELFF.

The chain combines TRBV5-1 with TRBJ2-3, with TRBD1 matching 10 bases. The CDR3 length is 16 residues. Germline loops: CDR1 SGHRS, CDR2 YFSETQ. J lost 3 bases, V lost 0 bases, and 4 bases had no gene match. This chain's CDR3 is CASSLDGTGATDTQYF. For the CDR3, the DNA is TGCGCCAGCAGCTTGGATGGGACAGGGGCGACAGATACGCAGTATTTT.

The chain links TRBV2 to TRBJ2-7; 11 nucleotides match TRBD2. Germline loops: CDR1 SNHLY, CDR2 FYNNEI. V shed 1 base, J shed 6 bases, and the junction held 5 bases outside the gene matches. The length of the CDR3 is 15 residues. The DNA of the CDR3 is TGTGCCAGCAGTGAAGATCTGGGACTAGCGGTCGAGCAGTACGTC. This codes for CASSEDLGLAVEQYV.

This clonotype came up a few times. The rearrangement links TRBV4-1 to TRBJ2-4; D is uncertain. The CDR3 has 17 amino acids. The V end lost 0 bases, the J end lost 0 bases, and 12 bases lay between the germline ends. Germline V gene sequence: CDR1 MGHRA, CDR2 YSYEKL. Here the CDR3 reads CASSQELGMVAKNIQYF. The CDR3 DNA reads as TGCGCCAGCAGCCAAGAGTTAGGGATGGTAGCCAAAAACATTCAGTACTTC.

This CDR3 is CASSLRVGNYGYTF. CDR3 nucleotide sequence: TGCGCCAGCAGCTTGAGGGTCGGTAACTATGGCTACACCTTC. The chain couples TRBV5-1 to TRBJ1-2; D gene ambiguous. From germline, CDR1 is SGHRS and CDR2 YFSETQ. The CDR3 is 14 residues long. Trimming cost V 1 base and J 1 base, with 8 bases left between them.

This clonotype has more than one count but fewer than ten. V gene TRBV20-1 combines with J gene TRBJ2-1, with D hard to call. The V gene's germline CDR1 is DFQATT and CDR2 SNEGSKA (reference sequence). This CDR3 is 13 amino acids long. V was cut by 1 base and J by 4 bases, with 8 bases left in between. The CDR3 protein is CSARGSLYNEQFF. The CDR3 region has the DNA TGCAGTGCTAGAGGCTCCCTTTACAATGAGCAGTTCTTC.

In this sample, this clonotype turned up a few times. The chain uses TRBV20-1 and TRBJ2-2, with D possibly TRBD2 on 6 matching bases. V gave up 1 base and J gave up 1 base, with 10 bases separating them. In germline, CDR1 is DFQATT, CDR2 SNEGSKA (reference sequence). This CDR3 is 15 amino acids long. The CDR3 DNA sequence: TGCAGTGCTAGAGTTAGTAGCGGGAACACCGGGGAGCTGTTTTTT. Its translation is CSARVSSGNTGELFF.

The V and J genes are TRBV18 and TRBJ2-7, with no clear D. V shed 3 bases and J shed 0 bases, with 6 bases lying between them. The CDR3 is 13 amino acids. CDR1 is KGHSH and CDR2 is LQKENI in the germline V gene. The CDR3, as DNA: TGTGCCAGCTCACCGGCTAGCTCCTACGAGCAGTACGTC. This codes for CASSPASSYEQYV.

Only a few counts were recorded for this clonotype. This chain's CDR3 is CASSPALAGGPDAGELFF. The CDR3 DNA is TGTGCCAGCTCACCTGCCCTAGCGGGAGGGCCCGACGCCGGGGAGCTGTTTTTT. V gene TRBV18 combines with J gene TRBJ2-2, with 12 nucleotides matching TRBD2. Germline CDR1 KGHSH, CDR2 LQKENI. V trimming: 3 bases; J trimming: 6 bases; junction bases outside the gene matches: 11. The CDR3 loop spans 18 amino acids.

This clonotype has just a few counts. The chain uses TRBV20-1 and TRBJ2-1; 7 bases agree with TRBD2. Germline CDR1 reads DFQATT; CDR2 reads SNEGSKA (reference sequence). V shed 0 bases and J 3 bases; nucleotides not matched to a gene: 2. The CDR3 length is 14 residues. The CDR3 nucleotides are TGCAGTGCTAGAGACCAGCGGGACTACAATGAGCAGTTCTTC. This gives the protein CSARDQRDYNEQFF.

This clonotype was observed a few times. This chain connects TRBV20-1 to TRBJ2-3; perhaps TRBD2 as D (5 bases). Looked up from germline, CDR1 is DFQATT and CDR2 is SNEGSKA (reference sequence). The CDR3 has 16 amino acids. The V gene lost 0 bases and the J gene lost 5 bases, with 18 bases spanning the gap. CDR3 sequence: CSARDGLKPWGDTQYF. The CDR3 nucleotides are TGCAGTGCTAGAGACGGACTGAAACCCTGGGGAGATACGCAGTATTTT.

The J gene is TRBJ1-1, the V gene TRBV4-2; weak D call: TRBD1 (6 bases). This CDR3 contains 16 residues. Germline V gene data show CDR1 as LGHNA and CDR2 as YNFKEQ. The V and J ends lost 0 bases and 3 bases respectively, with 14 bases between them. As DNA, the CDR3 is TGTGCCAGCAGCCAAGATCGGAGAGGGGGGTACACTGAAGCTTTCTTT. This codes for CASSQDRRGGYTEAFF.

The chain is built from TRBV10-3 and TRBJ2-7; D is ambiguous. The CDR3 sequence is 13 residues long. V lost 0 bases and J lost 2, with 5 bases in between. Germline CDR1 and CDR2: ENHRY and SYGVKD. The CDR3 sequence is CAISESGTYEQYV. The DNA for the CDR3 is TGTGCCATCAGTGAGTCGGGGACCTACGAGCAGTACGTC.

Only a few counts were recorded for this clonotype. This chain uses TRBV20-1 with TRBJ1-1; D remains unclear. CDR1 and CDR2 (germline): DFQATT, SNEGSKA (reference sequence). V was shortened by 0 bases and J by 2 bases, with 10 bases between the two germline ends. CDR3 size: 14 residues. The DNA for the CDR3 is TGCAGTGCTAGAGATCGGCGGGTTAACACTGAAGCTTTCTTT. Protein sequence: CSARDRRVNTEAFF.

This chain joins TRBV5-8 and TRBJ2-2, with 8 bases identical to TRBD2. The CDR3 is made up of 16 amino acids. With 10 bases clipped from V and 7 bases from J, the junction kept 18 bases outside the gene matches. Germline V gene sequence: CDR1 SGHTS, CDR2 YDEGEE. The CDR3 is CAGDMQRESWGGELFF. The CDR3 DNA follows: TGTGCCGGTGATATGCAGCGGGAGAGTTGGGGCGGGGAGCTGTTTTTT.